Sequencing of this T cell receptor beta chain was carried out in a study of vaccination and CD4 T cells after COVID-19. As for the study in general: Typically, post-vaccine samples were obtained a median 72 days after dose two, within a range of 14 to 241.

Germline-derived CDR1 and CDR2 are MDHEN and SYDVKM. The CDR3 totals 15 residues. V lost 1 base, J lost 14 bases, and 7 bases stayed unmatched. To note about this clonotype: Its cognate antigen is unknown.

Cultured CD4+ T-cell DNA underwent Oncomine TCR Beta short-read sequencing. The authors extracted genomic DNA from cultured CD4+ T cells. MiXCR, applied by TCRdb to the PCR reads, yields one record per CDR3 protein. The table lists tens of thousands of distinct CDR3 sequences, 66% of them singletons. Treatment indicated: 10-day PBMC culture with coronavirus spike peptide pools or control peptides (ViraFEST assay). Broader study findings: Convalescent patients' vaccine-specific clones were spike mono-reactive in 304 of 307 cases.

The rearrangement joins TRBV28 to TRBJ1-6; 11 bases match TRBD1. This receptor was taken from a human donor who had recovered from COVID-19. The sequencing sample was made of CD4+ T cells from blood, cultured in vitro. The CDR3 loop is CASSLSGTGGGTLHF. The CDR3 DNA follows: TGTGCCAGCAGTTTATCCGGGACAGGGGGGGGGACCCTCCACTTT.